Following are 12 T cell receptor beta chains from one sample sequenced in a study of cytomegalovirus exposure and HLA in healthy donors. 13 Jbeta primers and 60 Vbeta primers were used for the PCR. The repertoire was sequenced with immunoSEQ multiplex PCR; TCRdb's copy has only in-frame clones and lacks some. The sample consists of some 76,000 clones, about 66% of them appearing once. The sequencing input was PBMCs. The receptors were gathered from a man aged 55 to 69 in good health and CMV-seropositive.

This chain links TRBV5-7 with TRBJ2-7; tentative D call: TRBD2 (6 bases). TRBV5-7 carries the ORF label, with uncertain function. Trimming took off 6 bases at V and 2 bases at J, with 12 bases between the two ends. This CDR3 spans 13 amino acids. CDR3 sequence: CASTQPGAYEQYF. In DNA form, the CDR3 reads TGTGCCAGCACACAACCGGGGGCCTACGAGCAGTACTTC.

The rearrangement links TRBV7-8 to TRBJ1-4, with TRBD1 identical over 8 bases. The ends lost 5 bases at V and 8 bases at J; junction bases unmatched: 10. CDR1 SGHVS and CDR2 FQNEAQ come from the germline V gene. This CDR3 spans 15 amino acids. The CDR3 protein is CASSPGTGLWEKLFF. The CDR3 DNA sequence: TGTGCCAGCAGCCCCGGGACAGGCCTGTGGGAAAAACTGTTTTTT.

Only one count was recorded for this clone. V is TRBV18 and J is TRBJ1-1, with 10 bases lining up with TRBD1. CDR3 length: 16 amino acids. Germline loops: CDR1 KGHSH, CDR2 LQKENI. The V gene end was trimmed by 6 bases and the J gene end by 3 bases; junction bases not matched to a gene: 10. The CDR3 here is CASSRRGTGVYTEAFF. The CDR3 DNA follows: TGTGCCAGCTCTCGACGAGGGACAGGGGTATACACTGAAGCTTTCTTT.

The CDR3 loop reads CASSLAATSGSYEQYF. The CDR3 DNA sequence: TGTGCCAGCAGCTTAGCGGCCACTAGCGGGAGTTACGAGCAGTACTTC. The chain links TRBV7-2 to TRBJ2-7; the match to TRBD2 covers 11 bases. Germline V gene lookup returns CDR1 SGHTA and CDR2 FQGNSA. The CDR3 has 16 residues. J lost 4 bases, V lost 0 bases, and 5 bases had no gene match.

Only one count was recorded for this clone. The J gene is TRBJ2-7, the V gene TRBV7-8, with 11 nucleotides matching TRBD2. CDR3 length: 15 amino acids. V was clipped by 5 bases and J by 0 bases; unmatched bases: 3. Germline V gene lookup returns CDR1 SGHVS and CDR2 FQNEAQ. The CDR3 DNA follows: TGTGCCAGCAGCCTACTAGCGGGGGCCTCCTACGAGCAGTACTTC. Its protein is CASSLLAGASYEQYF.

The rearrangement joins TRBV19 to TRBJ2-6, with D possibly TRBD2 on 5 matching bases. The CDR3 spans 14 residues. Germline V gene data show CDR1 as LNHDA and CDR2 as SQIVND (reference sequence). The V and J ends lost 5 bases and 4 bases respectively, with 9 bases between them. The CDR3 loop reads CASSEGRGANVLTF. CDR3 nucleotides: TGTGCCAGTAGTGAGGGAAGGGGGGCCAACGTCCTGACTTTC.

The genes are TRBV4-1 and TRBJ1-2, with 7 nucleotides matching TRBD1. This CDR3 has 15 amino acids. The V segment lost 4 bases and the J segment 5 bases; nucleotides outside the gene matches: 10. Germline assignment: CDR1 MGHRA and CDR2 YSYEKL. This CDR3 reads CASSRPGQDSYGYTF. Written as DNA, the CDR3 is TGCGCCAGCAGCCGCCCTGGACAGGACTCTTATGGCTACACCTTC.

The chain couples TRBV7-8 to TRBJ2-3, with D possibly being TRBD2 (5 bases). Trimming cost V 5 bases and J 2 bases, with 8 bases left between them. The CDR3 has 13 residues. Per the germline V gene, CDR1 is SGHVS and CDR2 is FQNEAQ. CDR3 in amino acids: CASSGENTDTQYF. The CDR3 DNA is TGTGCCAGCAGCGGGGAGAACACAGATACGCAGTATTTT. Full variable domain (remainder filled in from reference TRBV7-8 and TRBJ2-3): GAGVSQSPRYKVAKRGQDVALRCDPISGHVSLFWYQQALGQGPEFLTYFQNEAQLDKSGLPSDRFFAERPEGSVSTLKIQRTQQEDSAVYLCASSGENTDTQYFGPGTRLTVL.

This clone was counted a few times. The chain employs TRBV19 and TRBJ2-7; TRBD2 matches 10 bases. After removal of 4 bases from V and 3 bases from J, the junction contained 3 bases not matched to a gene. Germline lookup yields CDR1 LNHDA and CDR2 SQIVND (reference sequence). This CDR3 is 14 amino acids long. The CDR3 sequence is CASSTRLAGYEQYF. CDR3 nucleotides: TGTGCCAGTAGTACCCGACTAGCGGGCTACGAGCAGTACTTC.

This clone has only a few counts. The junction shows a germline mismatch at one end, possibly a read error. The V gene is TRBV7-9, the J gene TRBJ2-1; possibly TRBD1 for D (6 bases). This CDR3 contains 12 residues. Germline CDR1 reads SEHNR; CDR2 reads FQNEAQ (reference sequence). CDR3 DNA: TGTTCCAGCAGCCCAGGGGAGAATGAGCAGTTCTTC. Its protein product is CSSSPGENEQFF.

This chain connects TRBV9 to TRBJ2-7; 8 positions match TRBD2. The V gene's germline CDR1 is SGDLS and CDR2 YYNGEE. The V segment lost 4 bases and the J segment 6 bases; nucleotides outside the gene matches: 3. The CDR3 loop spans 12 amino acids. The CDR3 region is CASSPRGGEQYF. In DNA form, the CDR3 reads TGTGCCAGCAGCCCTCGGGGGGGCGAGCAGTACTTC.

The CDR3, as DNA: TGTGCCAGCAGTCCCGGGACAGAAGATACGCAGTATTTT. Its translation is CASSPGTEDTQYF. The chain is built from TRBV2 and TRBJ2-3; 7 bases match TRBD1. The V gene's germline CDR1 is SNHLY and CDR2 FYNNEI. V shed 5 bases and J 5 bases; nucleotides not matched to a gene: 4. The CDR3 has 13 amino acids.